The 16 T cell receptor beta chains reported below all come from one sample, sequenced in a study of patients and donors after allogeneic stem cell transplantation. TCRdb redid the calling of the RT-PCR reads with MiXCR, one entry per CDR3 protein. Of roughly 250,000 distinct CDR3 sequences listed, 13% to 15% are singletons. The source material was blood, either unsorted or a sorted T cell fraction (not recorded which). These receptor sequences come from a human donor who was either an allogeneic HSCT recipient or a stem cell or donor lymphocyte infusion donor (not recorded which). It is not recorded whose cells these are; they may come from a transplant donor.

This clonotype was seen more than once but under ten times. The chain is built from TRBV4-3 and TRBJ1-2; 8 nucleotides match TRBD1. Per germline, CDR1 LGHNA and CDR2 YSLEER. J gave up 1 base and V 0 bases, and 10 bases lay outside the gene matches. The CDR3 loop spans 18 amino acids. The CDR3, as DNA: TGCGCCAGCAGCCAAGACCCAGGGGGCACACAACATAACTATGGCTACACCTTC. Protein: CASSQDPGGTQHNYGYTF.

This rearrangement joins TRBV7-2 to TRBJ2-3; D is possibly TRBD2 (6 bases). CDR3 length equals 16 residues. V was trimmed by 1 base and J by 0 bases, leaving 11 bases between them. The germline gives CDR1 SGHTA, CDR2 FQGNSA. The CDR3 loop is CASSLVAGQSTDTQYF. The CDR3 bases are TGTGCCAGCAGCTTAGTGGCGGGGCAAAGCACAGATACGCAGTATTTT.

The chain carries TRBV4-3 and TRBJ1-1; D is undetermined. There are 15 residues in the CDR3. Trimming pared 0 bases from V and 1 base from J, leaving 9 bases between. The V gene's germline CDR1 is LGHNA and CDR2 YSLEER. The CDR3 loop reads CASSQEEQRNTEAFF. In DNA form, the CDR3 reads TGCGCCAGCAGCCAAGAGGAGCAGAGGAACACTGAAGCTTTCTTT.

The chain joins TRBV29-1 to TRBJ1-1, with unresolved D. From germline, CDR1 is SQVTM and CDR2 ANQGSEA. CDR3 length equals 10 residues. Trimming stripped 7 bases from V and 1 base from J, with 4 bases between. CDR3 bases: TGCAGCGGATCGAACACTGAAGCTTTCTTT. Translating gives CSGSNTEAFF.

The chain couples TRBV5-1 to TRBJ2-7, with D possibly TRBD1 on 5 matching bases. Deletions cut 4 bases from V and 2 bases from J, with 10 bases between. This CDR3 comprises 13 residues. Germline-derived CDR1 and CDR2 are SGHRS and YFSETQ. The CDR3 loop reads CASSQGSTYEQYF. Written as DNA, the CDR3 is TGCGCCAGCAGCCAGGGCTCTACCTACGAGCAGTACTTC.

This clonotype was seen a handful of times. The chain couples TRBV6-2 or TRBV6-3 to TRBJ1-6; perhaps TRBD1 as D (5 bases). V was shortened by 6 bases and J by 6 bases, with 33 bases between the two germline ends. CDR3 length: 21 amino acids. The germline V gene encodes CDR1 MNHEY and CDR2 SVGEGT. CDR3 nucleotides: TGTGCCAGCAGCTCTAACCGCGGAATGGGGGTTGGCGCGGCGACTAATTCACCCCTCCACTTT. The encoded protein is CASSSNRGMGVGAATNSPLHF.

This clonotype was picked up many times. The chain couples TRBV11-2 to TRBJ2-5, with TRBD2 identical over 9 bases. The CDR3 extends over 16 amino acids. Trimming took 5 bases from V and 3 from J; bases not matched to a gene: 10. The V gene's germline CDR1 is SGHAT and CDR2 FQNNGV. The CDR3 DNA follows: TGTGCCAGCAGCGCTCGACTAGCGGTGAAAAAAGAGACCCAGTACTTC. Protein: CASSARLAVKKETQYF.

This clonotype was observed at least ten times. DNA for the CDR3: TGCAGCGTTGTTTATGGGGCGGCAGGGAGTCAGCCCCAGCATTTT. This translates into CSVVYGAAGSQPQHF. The chain couples TRBV29-1 to TRBJ1-5; D perhaps matches TRBD1 (5 bases). CDR3 size: 15 residues. The germline V gene has CDR1 SQVTM and CDR2 ANQGSEA. Trimming left V 4 bases short and J 6 bases short, with 19 bases between. Filled out from reference TRBV29-1 and TRBJ1-5, the complete variable domain reads SAVISQKPSRDICQRGTSLTIQCQVDSQVTMMFWYRQQPGQSLTLIATANQGSEATYESGFVIDKFPISRPNLTFSTLTVSNMSPEDSSIYLCSVVYGAAGSQPQHFGDGTRLSIL.

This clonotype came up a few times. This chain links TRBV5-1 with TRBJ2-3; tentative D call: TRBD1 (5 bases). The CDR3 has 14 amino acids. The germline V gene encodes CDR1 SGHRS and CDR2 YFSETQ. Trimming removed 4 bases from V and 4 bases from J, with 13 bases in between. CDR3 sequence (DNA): TGCGCCAGCAGCAAGATCCCAGGGTCAGATACGCAGTATTTT. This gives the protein CASSKIPGSDTQYF. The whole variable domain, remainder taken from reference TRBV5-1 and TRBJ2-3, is KAGVTQTPRYLIKTRGQQVTLSCSPISGHRSVSWYQQTPGQGLQFLFEYFSETQRNKGNFPGRFSGRQFSNSRSEMNVSTLELGDSALYLCASSKIPGSDTQYFGPGTRLTVL.

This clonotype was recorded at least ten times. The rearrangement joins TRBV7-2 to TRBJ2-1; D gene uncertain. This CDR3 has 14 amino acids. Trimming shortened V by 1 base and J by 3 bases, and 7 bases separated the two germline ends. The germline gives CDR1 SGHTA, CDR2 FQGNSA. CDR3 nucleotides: TGTGCCAGCAGCTTAGTTCCTGGCTACAATGAGCAGTTCTTC. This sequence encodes CASSLVPGYNEQFF.

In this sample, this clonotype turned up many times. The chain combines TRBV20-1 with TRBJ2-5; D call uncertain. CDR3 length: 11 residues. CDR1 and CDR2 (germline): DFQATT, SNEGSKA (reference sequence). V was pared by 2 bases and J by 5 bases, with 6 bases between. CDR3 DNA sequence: TGCAGTGCTAGACCACTGGAGACCCAGTACTTC. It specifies CSARPLETQYF.

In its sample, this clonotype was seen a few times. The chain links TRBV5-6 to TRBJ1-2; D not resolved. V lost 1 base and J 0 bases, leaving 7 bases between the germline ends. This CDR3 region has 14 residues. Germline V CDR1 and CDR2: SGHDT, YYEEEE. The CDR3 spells CASSLPGANYGYTF. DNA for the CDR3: TGTGCCAGCAGCTTGCCCGGGGCTAACTATGGCTACACCTTC.

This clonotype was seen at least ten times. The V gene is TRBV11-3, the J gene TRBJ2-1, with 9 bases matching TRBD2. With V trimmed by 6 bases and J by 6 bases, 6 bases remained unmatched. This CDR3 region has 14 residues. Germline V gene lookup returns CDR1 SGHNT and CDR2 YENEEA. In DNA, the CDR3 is TGTGCCAGCAGTCAAGGGGGACTAGCCAATGAGCAGTTCTTC. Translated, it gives CASSQGGLANEQFF.

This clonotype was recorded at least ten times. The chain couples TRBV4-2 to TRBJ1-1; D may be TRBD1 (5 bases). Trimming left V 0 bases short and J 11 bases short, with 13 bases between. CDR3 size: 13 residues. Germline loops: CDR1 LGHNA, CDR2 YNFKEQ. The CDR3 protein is CASSQDTQGEAFF. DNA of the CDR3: TGTGCCAGCAGCCAAGATACGCAGGGAGAGGCTTTCTTT.

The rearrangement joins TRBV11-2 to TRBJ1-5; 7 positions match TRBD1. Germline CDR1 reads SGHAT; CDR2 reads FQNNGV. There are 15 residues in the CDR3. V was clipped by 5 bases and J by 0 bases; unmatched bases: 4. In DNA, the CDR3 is TGTGCCAGCAGCCTAGGGACAGTTAGCAATCAGCCCCAGCATTTT. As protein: CASSLGTVSNQPQHF.

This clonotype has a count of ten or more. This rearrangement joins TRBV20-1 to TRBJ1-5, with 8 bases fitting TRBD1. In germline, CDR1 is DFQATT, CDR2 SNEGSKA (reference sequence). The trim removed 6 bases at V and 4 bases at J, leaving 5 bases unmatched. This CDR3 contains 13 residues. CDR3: CSATGTGNQPQHF. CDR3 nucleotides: TGCAGTGCCACCGGGACAGGTAATCAGCCCCAGCATTTT.